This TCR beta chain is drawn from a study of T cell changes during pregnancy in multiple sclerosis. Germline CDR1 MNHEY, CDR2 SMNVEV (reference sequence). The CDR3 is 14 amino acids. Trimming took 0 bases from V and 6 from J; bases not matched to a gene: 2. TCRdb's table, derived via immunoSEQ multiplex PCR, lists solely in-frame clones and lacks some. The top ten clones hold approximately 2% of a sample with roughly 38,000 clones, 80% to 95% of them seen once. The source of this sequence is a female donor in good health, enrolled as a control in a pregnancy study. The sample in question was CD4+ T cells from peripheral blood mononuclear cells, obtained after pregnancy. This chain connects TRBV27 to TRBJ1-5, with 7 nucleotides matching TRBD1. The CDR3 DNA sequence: TGTGCCAGCAGTTTATCGGCAGGGGGTCAGCCCCAGCATTTT. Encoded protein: CASSLSAGGQPQHF.